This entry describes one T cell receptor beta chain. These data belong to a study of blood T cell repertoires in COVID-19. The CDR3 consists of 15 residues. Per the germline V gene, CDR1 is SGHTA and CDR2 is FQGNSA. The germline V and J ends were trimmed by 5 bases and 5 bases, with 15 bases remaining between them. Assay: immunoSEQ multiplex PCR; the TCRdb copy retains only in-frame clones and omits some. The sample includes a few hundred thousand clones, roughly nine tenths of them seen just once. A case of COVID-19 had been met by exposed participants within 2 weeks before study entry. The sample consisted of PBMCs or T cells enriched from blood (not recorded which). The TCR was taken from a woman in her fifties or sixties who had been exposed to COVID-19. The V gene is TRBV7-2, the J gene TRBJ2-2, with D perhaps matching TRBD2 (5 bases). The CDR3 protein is CASSDRPGGTGELFF. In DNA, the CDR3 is TGTGCCAGCAGCGATCGACCAGGCGGGACCGGGGAGCTGTTTTTT.